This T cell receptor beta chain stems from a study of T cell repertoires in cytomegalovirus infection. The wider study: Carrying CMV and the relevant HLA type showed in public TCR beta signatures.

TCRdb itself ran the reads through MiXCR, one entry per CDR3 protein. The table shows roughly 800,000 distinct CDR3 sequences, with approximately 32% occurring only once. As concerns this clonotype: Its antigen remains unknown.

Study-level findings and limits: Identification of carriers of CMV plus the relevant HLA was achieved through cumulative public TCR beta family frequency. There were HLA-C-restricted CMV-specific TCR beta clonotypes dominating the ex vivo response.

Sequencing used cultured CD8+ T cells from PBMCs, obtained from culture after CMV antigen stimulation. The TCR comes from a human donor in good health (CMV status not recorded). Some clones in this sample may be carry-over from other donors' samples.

This chain's CDR3 is CAIRTGKETQYF. CDR3 nucleotides: TGTGCCATCCGGACAGGGAAAGAGACCCAGTACTTC. This chain links TRBV10-3 with TRBJ2-5; 8 bases fit TRBD1. The germline CDR1 and CDR2 sequences are ENHRY and SYGVKD. Trimming took 8 bases from V and 3 from J; bases not matched to a gene: 2. This CDR3 has 12 residues.